Listed here are 2 T cell receptor beta chains from one sample, sequenced in a study of blood T cell repertoires in COVID-19. Using immunoSEQ multiplex PCR, the repertoire was profiled, and TCRdb retains in-frame clones only, with some absent. The sample includes 250,000 to 300,000 clones, about 88% seen only once; the top ten take about 12%. Sequenced material: peripheral blood. The receptors shown here come from a woman between 55 and 75 years old with acute or convalescent COVID-19.

This sequence joins TRBV9 and TRBJ2-3; D remains ambiguous. CDR3 length equals 15 residues. Germline lookup yields CDR1 SGDLS and CDR2 YYNGEE. V lost 4 bases and J 0 bases, leaving 12 bases between the germline ends. The CDR3 nucleotides are TGTGCCAGCAGCAACGCGCCGACTAGCACAGATACGCAGTATTTT. Amino acids: CASSNAPTSTDTQYF.

This clone was detected only once. V gene TRBV2 combines with J gene TRBJ2-3, with TRBD2 matching 13 bases. This CDR3 contains 18 residues. CDR1 SNHLY and CDR2 FYNNEI come from the germline V gene. Unmatched junction bases numbered 10, after V lost 3 bases and J lost 4 bases. Here the CDR3 reads CASSELTSGGPGADTQYF. The CDR3 coding sequence is TGTGCCAGCAGTGAGTTGACTAGCGGGGGGCCGGGGGCAGATACGCAGTATTTT.